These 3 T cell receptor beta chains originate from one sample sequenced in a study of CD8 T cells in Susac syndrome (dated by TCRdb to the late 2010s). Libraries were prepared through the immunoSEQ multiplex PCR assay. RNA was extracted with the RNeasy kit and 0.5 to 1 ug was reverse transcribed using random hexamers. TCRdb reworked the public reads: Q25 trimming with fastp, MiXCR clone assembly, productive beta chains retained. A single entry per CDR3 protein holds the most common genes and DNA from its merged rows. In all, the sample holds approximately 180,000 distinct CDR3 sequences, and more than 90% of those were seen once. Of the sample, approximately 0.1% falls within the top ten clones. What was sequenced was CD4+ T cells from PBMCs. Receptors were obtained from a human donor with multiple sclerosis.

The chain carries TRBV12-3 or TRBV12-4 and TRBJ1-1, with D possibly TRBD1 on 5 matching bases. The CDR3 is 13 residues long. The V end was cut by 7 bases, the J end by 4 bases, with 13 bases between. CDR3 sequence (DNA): TGTGCCAGCATTACGGGGAGGGGCACTGAAGCTTTCTTT. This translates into CASITGRGTEAFF.

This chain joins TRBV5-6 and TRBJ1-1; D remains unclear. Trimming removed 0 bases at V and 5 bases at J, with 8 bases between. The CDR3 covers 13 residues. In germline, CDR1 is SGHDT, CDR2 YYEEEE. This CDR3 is CASSLGGSTEAFF. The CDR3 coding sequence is TGTGCCAGCAGCTTGGGTGGGAGTACTGAAGCTTTCTTT.

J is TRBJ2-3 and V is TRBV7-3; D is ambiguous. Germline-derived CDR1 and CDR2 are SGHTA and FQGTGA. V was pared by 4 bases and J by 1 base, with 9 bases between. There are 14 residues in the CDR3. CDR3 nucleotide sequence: TGTGCCAGCAGCTCAGCCACACGCACAGATACGCAGTATTTT. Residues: CASSSATRTDTQYF. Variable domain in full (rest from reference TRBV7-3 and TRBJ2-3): GAGVSQTPSNKVTEKGKYVELRCDPISGHTALYWYRQSLGQGPEFLIYFQGTGAADDSGLPNDRFFAVRPEGSVSTLKIQRTERGDSAVYLCASSSATRTDTQYFGPGTRLTVL.